The T cell receptor (beta chain) under discussion was sequenced for a study of blood T cells in healthy people across ages. The CDR3 consists of 15 residues. A J-beta primer mix and a sample-barcoded 5' primer were used in a second PCR of roughly 6 to 11 cycles. TCRdb re-called the 5' RACE reads with MiXCR, one entry per CDR3 protein. The sample records over 1,200,000 distinct CDR3 sequences, 45% to 70% being singletons. The chain joins TRBV12-3 or TRBV12-4 to TRBJ2-7, with 11 bases aligning to TRBD1. The end of the DNA aligns better with TRBJ2-5, so the J call may be wrong. This sequence originates from a man younger than 35 in good health. Sequencing input: blood. CDR3 loop: CASSSGTGGGETQYF. CDR3 DNA sequence: TGTGCCAGCAGTTCCGGGACAGGGGGTGGAGAGACCCAGTACTTC.